These 29 T cell receptor beta chains originate from one sample sequenced in a study of cytomegalovirus exposure and HLA in healthy donors. With 60 Vbeta and 13 Jbeta primers, the PCR was carried out. Measured with immunoSEQ multiplex PCR; TCRdb has only the in-frame clones, and not every one. The table lists 150,000 or so clones, approximately 80% of them singletons. The sample comprised PBMCs. All receptors come from a young woman in good health and CMV-seronegative.

J is TRBJ1-5 and V is TRBV6-5; D may be TRBD1 (6 bases). Germline V gene lookup returns CDR1 MNHEY and CDR2 SVGAGI. The CDR3 has 15 amino acids. With 6 bases removed from V and 0 bases from J, the gap between germline ends came to 12 bases. The CDR3 protein is CASSPRTDSNQPQHF. DNA for the CDR3: TGTGCCAGCAGCCCCCGGACAGATAGCAATCAGCCCCAGCATTTT.

The chain recombines TRBV6-1 with TRBJ1-3; 7 bases map to TRBD1. The CDR3 has 15 residues. From germline, CDR1 is MNHNS and CDR2 SASEGT. J was trimmed by 6 bases and V by 4 bases; bases with no gene match: 9. CDR3 region: CASSGLRTGQNTIYF. The CDR3 nucleotides are TGTGCCAGCAGTGGACTTCGGACAGGCCAAAACACCATATATTTT.

Regarding this clone: Lacking the conserved final phenylalanine or tryptophan, this CDR3 likely reflects a read error. It is unclear where the CDR3 begins or ends on the DNA, so no DNA is shown, and the CDR3 is as TCRdb lists it. V is TRBV6-1 and J is TRBJ2-7; the D segment call TRBD2 is taken from the table without a DNA check. The CDR3 has 13 amino acids, counting both end residues. CDR1 and CDR2 from the germline V gene are MNHNS and SASEGT. CDR3 sequence reads: CASSEVGGVRSTS.

In its sample, this clone was seen a few times. This chain links TRBV4-3 with TRBJ1-1; the match to TRBD1 covers 9 bases. Germline CDR1 reads LGHNA; CDR2 reads YSLEER. The CDR3 loop spans 14 amino acids. V lost 4 bases to trimming and J lost 5 bases; unmatched junction nucleotides: 5. The CDR3 nucleotides are TGCGCCAGCAGCCCGACGGACAGGGGAACTGAAGCTTTCTTT. Its protein is CASSPTDRGTEAFF.

This clone appeared a single time. J is TRBJ2-5 and V is TRBV7-9; 7 bases match TRBD2. The CDR3 has 17 residues. In germline, CDR1 is SEHNR, CDR2 FQNEAQ (reference sequence). V was pared by 2 bases and J by 5 bases, with 14 bases of the junction left unmatched. This CDR3 reads CASSLLGLADLLETQYF. DNA for the CDR3: TGTGCCAGCAGCTTACTGGGGCTAGCGGACCTACTTGAGACCCAGTACTTC.

The V gene is TRBV19, the J gene TRBJ1-1; 7 nucleotides align to TRBD1. J lost 1 base, V lost 5 bases, and 7 bases had no gene match. The germline gives CDR1 LNHDA, CDR2 SQIVND (reference sequence). This CDR3 has 15 residues. The CDR3 bases are TGTGCCAGTAGTGACGGACAGGAAGCGAACACTGAAGCTTTCTTT. Its translation is CASSDGQEANTEAFF.

For this clone: The sample carries other DNA sequences with the same CDR3. This chain connects TRBV2 to TRBJ2-7; 9 bases are a match to TRBD1. Germline CDR1 SNHLY, CDR2 FYNNEI. The trim removed 8 bases at V and 7 bases at J, leaving 15 bases unmatched. The CDR3 sequence is 15 residues long. As DNA, the CDR3 is TGTGCCAGCCGCGATGGGACAGGGTCCGGCCGGGAGCAGTACTTC. It is translated as CASRDGTGSGREQYF.

The rearrangement uses TRBV28 and TRBJ1-2; 8 bases line up with TRBD1. CDR3 length equals 16 residues. Germline V gene lookup returns CDR1 MDHEN and CDR2 SYDVKM. Trimming at V came to 5 bases and at J to 4 bases, leaving 12 bases not matched to a gene. The DNA of the CDR3 is TGTGCCAGCAGTAAGGGACAGGAGAGACGTCGCTATGGCTACACCTTC. As protein: CASSKGQERRRYGYTF.

This clone was counted a single time. The rearrangement joins TRBV11-2 to TRBJ2-3, with TRBD1 matching over 7 bases. Looked up from germline, CDR1 is SGHAT and CDR2 is FQNNGV. The CDR3 spans 17 residues. The V gene end was trimmed by 3 bases and the J gene end by 0 bases; junction bases not matched to a gene: 9. CDR3 nucleotide sequence: TGTGCCAGCAGCTTCCGAGGGGGCCAAAGCAGCACAGATACGCAGTATTTT. It yields the protein CASSFRGGQSSTDTQYF. The whole variable domain, filled in from reference TRBV11-2 and TRBJ2-3, reads EAGVAQSPRYKIIEKRQSVAFWCNPISGHATLYWYQQILGQGPKLLIQFQNNGVVDDSQLPKDRFSAERLKGVDSTLKIQPAKLEDSAVYLCASSFRGGQSSTDTQYFGPGTRLTVL.

The chain has TRBV5-1 and TRBJ1-5; D uncertain. Germline lookup yields CDR1 SGHRS and CDR2 YFSETQ. V was shortened by 4 bases and J by 7 bases, with 12 bases between the two germline ends. The CDR3 has 13 amino acids. In DNA form, the CDR3 reads TGCGCCAGCAGCCCGGCGGGTGGCCAGCCCCAGCATTTT. Residues: CASSPAGGQPQHF.

CDR3: CASKRGGYNEQFF. CDR3 coding DNA: TGTGCCAGCAAAAGGGGGGGATACAATGAGCAGTTCTTC. This chain connects TRBV27 to TRBJ2-1; perhaps TRBD2 as D (7 bases). Germline CDR1 reads MNHEY; CDR2 reads SMNVEV (reference sequence). V lost 7 bases, J lost 4 bases, and 11 bases lay in between. The CDR3 consists of 13 residues.

The chain couples TRBV27 to TRBJ1-5, with D possibly being TRBD1 (5 bases). CDR3 length: 15 residues. Trimming took off 2 bases at V and 2 bases at J, with 10 bases between the two ends. CDR1 and CDR2 from the germline V gene are MNHEY and SMNVEV (reference sequence). CDR3 coding DNA: TGTGCCAGCAGTTTAAATGGGGGGGGCAATCAGCCCCAGCATTTT. Amino acids: CASSLNGGGNQPQHF.

The chain is built from TRBV5-4 and TRBJ2-7; the D gene is possibly TRBD1 (6 bases). Deletions cut 1 base from V and 1 base from J, with 9 bases between. This CDR3 has 14 amino acids. Germline V lookup: CDR1 SGHNT, CDR2 YYREEE (reference sequence). The DNA of the CDR3 is TGTGCCAGCAGCTTGTTAGACAGGTCCTACGAGCAGTACTTC. Protein sequence: CASSLLDRSYEQYF.

Only one count was recorded for this clone. The rearrangement joins TRBV5-1 to TRBJ2-5, with 8 positions matching TRBD2. This CDR3 is built from 16 residues. Germline CDR1 reads SGHRS; CDR2 reads YFSETQ. V gave up 1 base and J gave up 2 bases; unmatched junction bases: 7. The CDR3 nucleotides read TGCGCCAGCAGCTTGCCCCAGGCGGGAGGACAAGAGACCCAGTACTTC. Translating gives CASSLPQAGGQETQYF.

The chain combines TRBV7-2 with TRBJ2-1; D remains ambiguous. From germline, CDR1 is SGHTA and CDR2 FQGNSA. The CDR3 totals 13 residues. Trimming cost V 2 bases and J 5 bases, with 7 bases left between them. In nucleotides, the CDR3 is TGTGCCAGCAGCTTAATGTTCAACAATGAGCAGTTCTTC. Its translation: CASSLMFNNEQFF.

This clone has only a few counts. The chain combines TRBV5-6 with TRBJ1-6; D is ambiguous. Between the trimmed V and J ends, which lost 0 bases and 10 bases, there was a span of 8 bases. In germline, CDR1 is SGHDT, CDR2 YYEEEE. The CDR3 has 13 amino acids. CDR3 DNA: TGTGCCAGCAGCTTGGCTGGGCAGTCACCCCTCCACTTT. This sequence encodes CASSLAGQSPLHF.

The chain links TRBV4-1 to TRBJ2-1; possibly TRBD2 for D (6 bases). The germline V gene has CDR1 MGHRA and CDR2 YSYEKL. The CDR3 is made up of 17 amino acids. V was trimmed by 0 bases and J by 8 bases, leaving 20 bases between them. CDR3 DNA sequence: TGCGCCAGCAGCCAAGATAGGGAACTAGCCGGGTTCGATGAGCAGTTCTTC. This encodes CASSQDRELAGFDEQFF.

This chain links TRBV27 with TRBJ2-7; 8 nucleotides match TRBD1. This CDR3 contains 15 residues. The trim removed 4 bases at V and 3 bases at J, leaving 8 bases unmatched. CDR1 MNHEY and CDR2 SMNVEV come from the germline V gene (reference sequence). CDR3 DNA: TGTGCCAGCAGTTACCGAGGACAGGGAGTCTACGAGCAGTACTTC. Protein product: CASSYRGQGVYEQYF.

This chain connects TRBV18 to TRBJ1-2; no definite D call. V dropped 4 bases and J dropped 2 bases, with 5 bases sitting between them. The CDR3 has 12 residues. CDR1 is KGHSH, CDR2 LQKENI, per germline. DNA for the CDR3: TGTGCCAGCTCACGGGCCAACTATGGCTACACCTTC. Translated, it gives CASSRANYGYTF.

The V and J genes are TRBV6-1 and TRBJ2-5, with TRBD1 identical over 8 bases. Germline V gene sequence: CDR1 MNHNS, CDR2 SASEGT. The CDR3 covers 14 residues. After removal of 6 bases from V and 0 bases from J, the junction contained 3 bases not matched to a gene. CDR3 DNA: TGTGCCAGCAGAGTGGACAGGGACCAAGAGACCCAGTACTTC. This gives the protein CASRVDRDQETQYF.

The V gene is TRBV4-1, the J gene TRBJ2-3; 9 nucleotides match TRBD2. Per the germline V gene, CDR1 is MGHRA and CDR2 is YSYEKL. The J segment lost 0 bases and the V segment lost 9 bases, leaving 10 bases of the junction unmatched. The CDR3 is 16 residues long. This chain's CDR3 is CASNSGGVPSTDTQYF. The CDR3 nucleotides read TGCGCCAGTAATAGCGGGGGAGTACCTAGCACAGATACGCAGTATTTT.

This clone showed up just once. V is TRBV6-5 and J is TRBJ1-6, with TRBD1 identical over 7 bases. The CDR3 loop spans 14 amino acids. V was clipped by 6 bases and J by 7 bases; unmatched bases: 6. In germline, CDR1 is MNHEY, CDR2 SVGAGI. For the CDR3, the DNA is TGTGCCAGCAGCTGGGACAGACTCAATTCACCCCTCCACTTT. Translation: CASSWDRLNSPLHF.

The chain carries TRBV28 and TRBJ2-1; 10 nucleotides line up with TRBD2. J gave up 6 bases and V 5 bases, and 7 bases lay outside the gene matches. The V gene's germline CDR1 is MDHEN and CDR2 SYDVKM. The CDR3 length is 15 residues. CDR3 nucleotides: TGTGCCAGCAGTCCGCCTAGCGGGAGTATCAATGAGCAGTTCTTC. Its translation is CASSPPSGSINEQFF.

This sequence joins TRBV6-1 and TRBJ2-3; no clear D. The length of the CDR3 is 14 residues. V was clipped by 4 bases and J by 0 bases, with 8 bases between them. Germline V gives CDR1 MNHNS, CDR2 SASEGT. The CDR3 here is CASSGDWSTDTQYF. The CDR3 DNA reads TGTGCCAGCAGTGGTGACTGGAGCACAGATACGCAGTATTTT.

The chain carries TRBV7-2 and TRBJ2-7; 7 bases map to TRBD1. Germline values: CDR1 SGHTA, CDR2 FQGNSA. The CDR3 consists of 14 residues. V trimming: 5 bases; J trimming: 3 bases; junction bases outside the gene matches: 7. CDR3 amino acids: CASSNYRGDYEQYF. Written as DNA, the CDR3 is TGTGCCAGCAGCAACTACAGGGGAGACTACGAGCAGTACTTC.

This clone was seen only once. As DNA, the CDR3 is TGTGCCAGCAGCCCAGGGATCTCCTACAATGAGCAGTTCTTC. It is translated as CASSPGISYNEQFF. V is TRBV9 and J is TRBJ2-1; D may be TRBD1 (5 bases). V shed 4 bases and J shed 0 bases, with 8 bases lying between them. The CDR3 consists of 14 residues. Per germline, CDR1 SGDLS and CDR2 YYNGEE.

The chain recombines TRBV7-3 with TRBJ2-1; 12 nucleotides match TRBD2. Germline V gene lookup returns CDR1 SGHTA and CDR2 FQGTGA. V shed 5 bases, J shed 10 bases, and the junction held 12 bases outside the gene matches. This CDR3 is 16 amino acids long. The DNA of the CDR3 is TGTGCCAGCAGCACACGACTAGCGGGGGCCACAGGGGAGCAGTTCTTC. Translating it yields CASSTRLAGATGEQFF.

This clone was seen more than once but under ten times. This chain connects TRBV9 to TRBJ2-7; D is perhaps TRBD1 (6 bases). V was clipped by 0 bases and J by 0 bases, with 10 bases between them. CDR1 and CDR2 (germline): SGDLS, YYNGEE. The CDR3 length is 15 residues. CDR3 nucleotides: TGTGCCAGCAGCGTAGGAAAACAGGGCTCCTACGAGCAGTACTTC. This translates into CASSVGKQGSYEQYF.

CDR3 protein: CASSEARNYGYTF. The CDR3 coding sequence is TGTGCCAGCAGTGAGGCCCGAAACTATGGCTACACCTTC. V and J are TRBV2 and TRBJ1-2; D remains unclear. In germline, CDR1 is SNHLY, CDR2 FYNNEI. CDR3 length equals 13 residues. Between the trimmed V and J ends, which lost 3 bases and 2 bases, there was a span of 7 bases.